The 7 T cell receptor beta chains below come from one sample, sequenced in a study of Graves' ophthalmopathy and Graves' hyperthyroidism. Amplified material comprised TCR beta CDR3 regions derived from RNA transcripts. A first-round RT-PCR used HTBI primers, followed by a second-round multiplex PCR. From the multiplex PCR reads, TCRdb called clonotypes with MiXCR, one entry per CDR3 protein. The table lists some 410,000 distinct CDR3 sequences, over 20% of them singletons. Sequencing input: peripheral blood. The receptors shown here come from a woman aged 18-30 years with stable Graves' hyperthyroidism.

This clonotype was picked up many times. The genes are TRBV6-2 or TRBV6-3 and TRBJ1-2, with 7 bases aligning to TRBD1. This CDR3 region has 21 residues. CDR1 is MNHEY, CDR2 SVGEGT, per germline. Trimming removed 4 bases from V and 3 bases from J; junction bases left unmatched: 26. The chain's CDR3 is CASSSDRWKLGSTERHYGYTF. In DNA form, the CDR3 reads TGTGCCAGCAGTTCGGACAGGTGGAAGCTCGGGAGCACTGAACGGCACTATGGCTACACCTTC.

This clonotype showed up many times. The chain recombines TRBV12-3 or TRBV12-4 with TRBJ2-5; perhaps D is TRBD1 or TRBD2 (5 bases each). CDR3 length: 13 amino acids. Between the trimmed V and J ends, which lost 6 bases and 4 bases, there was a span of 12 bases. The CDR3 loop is CASSLRGGETQYF. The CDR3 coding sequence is TGTGCCAGCAGCCTCCGTGGGGGAGAGACCCAGTACTTC.

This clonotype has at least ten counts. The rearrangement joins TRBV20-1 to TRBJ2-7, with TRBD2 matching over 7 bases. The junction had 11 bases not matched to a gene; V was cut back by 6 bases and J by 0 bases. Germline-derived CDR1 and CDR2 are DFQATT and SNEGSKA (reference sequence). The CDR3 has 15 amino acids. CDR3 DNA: TGCAGTGCCCCAGAGGGCGGGAGTTCCTCCTACGAGCAGTACTTC. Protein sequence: CSAPEGGSSSYEQYF.

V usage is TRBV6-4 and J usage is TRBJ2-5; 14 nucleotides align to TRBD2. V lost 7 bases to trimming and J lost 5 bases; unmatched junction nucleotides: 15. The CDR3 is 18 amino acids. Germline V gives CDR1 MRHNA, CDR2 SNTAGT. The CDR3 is CASKGLAGAEFVKETQYF. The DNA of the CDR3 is TGTGCCAGCAAGGGACTAGCGGGAGCGGAGTTTGTGAAGGAGACCCAGTACTTC.

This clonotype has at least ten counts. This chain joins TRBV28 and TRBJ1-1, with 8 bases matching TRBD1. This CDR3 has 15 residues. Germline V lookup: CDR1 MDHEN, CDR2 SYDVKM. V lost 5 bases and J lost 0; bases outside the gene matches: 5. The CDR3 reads CASSRHRGVNTEAFF. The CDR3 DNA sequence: TGTGCCAGCAGTCGACACAGGGGGGTGAACACTGAAGCTTTCTTT.

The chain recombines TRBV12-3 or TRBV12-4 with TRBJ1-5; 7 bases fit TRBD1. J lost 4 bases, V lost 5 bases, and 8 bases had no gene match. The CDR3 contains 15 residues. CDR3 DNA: TGTGCCAGCAGTGCCCCGGGACAGCCTAATCAGCCCCAGCATTTT. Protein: CASSAPGQPNQPQHF.

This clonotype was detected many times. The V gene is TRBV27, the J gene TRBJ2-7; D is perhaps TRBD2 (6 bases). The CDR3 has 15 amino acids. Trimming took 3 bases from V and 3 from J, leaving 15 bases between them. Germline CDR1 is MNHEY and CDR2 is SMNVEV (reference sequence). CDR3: CASSFSPGRNYEQYF. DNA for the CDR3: TGTGCCAGCAGTTTTAGTCCCGGGAGAAACTACGAGCAGTACTTC.